Sequencing of this T cell receptor beta chain was carried out in a study of vaccination and CD4 T cells after COVID-19. Study-wide context: Median time from second vaccine dose to sampling was about 77 days (14 to 241). Overlapping spike peptides served as the stimulus for the cells. These peptides came from SARS-CoV-2 and from the common cold coronaviruses HCoV-NL63, HCoV-OC43 and HCoV-229E.

Treatment denoted: approximately 9-day PBMC culture with coronavirus spike peptide pools or control peptides (ViraFEST assay). Positive PCR tests dated from March to December 2020, predating US Alpha, Beta and Delta variants. This clonotype has just a few counts. The antigen remains unidentified. Sequencing of DNA taken from cultured CD4+ T cells relied on the Oncomine TCR Beta short-read assay. The template was genomic DNA from cultured CD4+ T cells. TCRdb itself ran the PCR reads through MiXCR, one entry per CDR3 protein. The data contain 14,000 to 15,000 distinct CDR3 sequences, 48% of them seen just once; the ten biggest clones take up around 14%. This TCR came from a human donor who had recovered from COVID-19. The sequenced material came from CD4+ T cells from blood, cultured in vitro.

CDR3 region: CASSLLPRGTYEQYF. DNA of the CDR3: TGTGCCAGCAGCTTGCTCCCGCGGGGGACCTACGAGCAGTACTTC. This chain uses TRBV7-8 with TRBJ2-7, with 7 bases lining up with TRBD2. V trimming: 3 bases; J trimming: 2 bases; junction bases outside the gene matches: 7. The CDR3 is made up of 15 amino acids. CDR1 is SGHVS, CDR2 FQNEAQ, per germline.